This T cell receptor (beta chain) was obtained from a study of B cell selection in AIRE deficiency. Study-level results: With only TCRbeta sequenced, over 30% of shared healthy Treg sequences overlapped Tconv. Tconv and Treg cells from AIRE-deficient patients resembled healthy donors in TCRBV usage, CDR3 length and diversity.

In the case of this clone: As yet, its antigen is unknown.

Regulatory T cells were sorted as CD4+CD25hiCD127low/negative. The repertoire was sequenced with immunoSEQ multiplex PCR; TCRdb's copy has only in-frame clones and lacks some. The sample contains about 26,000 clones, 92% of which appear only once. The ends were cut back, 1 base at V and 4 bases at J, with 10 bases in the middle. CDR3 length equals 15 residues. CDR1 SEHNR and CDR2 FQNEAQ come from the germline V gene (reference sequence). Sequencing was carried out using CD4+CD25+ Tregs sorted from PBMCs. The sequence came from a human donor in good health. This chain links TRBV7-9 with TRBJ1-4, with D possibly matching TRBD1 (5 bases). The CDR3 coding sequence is TGTGCCAGCAGCTTAGGTGACAGAAGTAATGAAAAACTGTTTTTT. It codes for CASSLGDRSNEKLFF.